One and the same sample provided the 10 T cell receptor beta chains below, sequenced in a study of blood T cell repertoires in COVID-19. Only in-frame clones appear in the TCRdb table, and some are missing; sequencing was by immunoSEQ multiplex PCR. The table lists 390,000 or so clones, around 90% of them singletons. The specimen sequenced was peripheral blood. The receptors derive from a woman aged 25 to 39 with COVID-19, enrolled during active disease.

CDR3 nucleotides: TGCGCCAGCAGTCATTTTCGGACAGGGGCGACCACTGAAGCTTTCTTT. Translation gives CASSHFRTGATTEAFF. J is TRBJ1-1 and V is TRBV23-1; 9 bases align to TRBD1. TRBV23-1 is annotated as an ORF whose role is uncertain. This CDR3 contains 16 residues. Unmatched junction bases numbered 9, after V lost 3 bases and J lost 4 bases.

For the CDR3, the DNA is TGCGCCAGCAGGGAGGGTACTGAAGCTTTCTTT. It translates to CASREGTEAFF. The chain uses TRBV5-1 and TRBJ1-1; no definite D call. Looked up from germline, CDR1 is SGHRS and CDR2 is YFSETQ. This CDR3 has 11 amino acids. The germline V and J ends were trimmed by 5 bases and 5 bases, with 7 bases remaining between them.

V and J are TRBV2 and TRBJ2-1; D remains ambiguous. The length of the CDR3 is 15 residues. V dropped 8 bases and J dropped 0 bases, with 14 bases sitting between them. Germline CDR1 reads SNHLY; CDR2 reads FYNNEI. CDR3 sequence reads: CASQWALSSYNEQFF. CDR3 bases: TGTGCCAGCCAGTGGGCCTTGAGCTCCTACAATGAGCAGTTCTTC.

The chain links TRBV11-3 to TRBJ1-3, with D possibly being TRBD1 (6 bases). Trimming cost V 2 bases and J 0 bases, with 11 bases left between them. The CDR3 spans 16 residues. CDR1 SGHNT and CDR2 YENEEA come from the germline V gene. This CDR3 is CASSLRTDDSGNTIYF. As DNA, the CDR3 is TGTGCCAGCAGCTTAAGGACAGATGACTCTGGAAACACCATATATTTT.

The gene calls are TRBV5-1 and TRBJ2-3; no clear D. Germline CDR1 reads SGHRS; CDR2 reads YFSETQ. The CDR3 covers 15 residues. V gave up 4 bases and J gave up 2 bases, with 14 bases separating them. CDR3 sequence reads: CASSHRPGNTDTQYF. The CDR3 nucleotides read TGCGCCAGCAGCCATAGACCGGGTAACACAGATACGCAGTATTTT.

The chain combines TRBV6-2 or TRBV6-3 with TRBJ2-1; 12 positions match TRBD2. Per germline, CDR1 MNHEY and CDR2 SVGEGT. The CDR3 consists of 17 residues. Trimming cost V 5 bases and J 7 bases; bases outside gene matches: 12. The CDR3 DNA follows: TGTGCCAGCAGTCCGATCAGACTAGCGGGAGAATTAAATGAGCAGTTCTTC. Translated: CASSPIRLAGELNEQFF.

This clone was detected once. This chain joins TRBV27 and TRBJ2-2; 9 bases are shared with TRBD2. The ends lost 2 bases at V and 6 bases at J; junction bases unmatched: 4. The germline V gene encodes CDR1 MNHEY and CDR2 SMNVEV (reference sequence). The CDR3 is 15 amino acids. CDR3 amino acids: CASSLGGGAPGELFF. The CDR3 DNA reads TGTGCCAGCAGTTTAGGCGGGGGGGCGCCCGGGGAGCTGTTTTTT.

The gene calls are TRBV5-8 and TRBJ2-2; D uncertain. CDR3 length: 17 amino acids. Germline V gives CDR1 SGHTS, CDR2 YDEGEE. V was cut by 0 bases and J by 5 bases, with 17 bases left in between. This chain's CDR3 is CASSLAWVDAVTGELFF. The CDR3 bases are TGTGCCAGCAGCTTGGCCTGGGTTGATGCGGTAACCGGGGAGCTGTTTTTT.

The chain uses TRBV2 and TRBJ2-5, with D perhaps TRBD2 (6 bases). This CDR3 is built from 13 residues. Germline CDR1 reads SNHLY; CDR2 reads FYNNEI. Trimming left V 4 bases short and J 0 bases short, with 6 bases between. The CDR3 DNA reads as TGTGCCAGCAGTGGGACTAACCAAGAGACCCAGTACTTC. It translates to CASSGTNQETQYF.

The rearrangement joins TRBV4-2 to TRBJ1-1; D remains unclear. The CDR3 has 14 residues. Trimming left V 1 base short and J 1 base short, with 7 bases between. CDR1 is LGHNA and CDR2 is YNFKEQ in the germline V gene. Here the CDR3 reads CASSQAPGNTEAFF. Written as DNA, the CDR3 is TGTGCCAGCAGCCAAGCCCCCGGGAACACTGAAGCTTTCTTT.